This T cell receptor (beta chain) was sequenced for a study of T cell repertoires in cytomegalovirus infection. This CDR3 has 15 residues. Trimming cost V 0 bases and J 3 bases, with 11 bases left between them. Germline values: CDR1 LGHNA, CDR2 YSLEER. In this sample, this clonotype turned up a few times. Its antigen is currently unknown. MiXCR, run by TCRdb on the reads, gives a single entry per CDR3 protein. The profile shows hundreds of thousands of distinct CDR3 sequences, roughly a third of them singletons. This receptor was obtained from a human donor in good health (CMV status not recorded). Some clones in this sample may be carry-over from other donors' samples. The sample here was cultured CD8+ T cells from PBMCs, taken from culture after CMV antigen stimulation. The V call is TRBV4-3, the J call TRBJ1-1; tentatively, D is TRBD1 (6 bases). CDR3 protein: CASSQDPGEDTEAFF. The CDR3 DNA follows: TGCGCCAGCAGCCAAGATCCAGGGGAGGACACTGAAGCTTTCTTT.